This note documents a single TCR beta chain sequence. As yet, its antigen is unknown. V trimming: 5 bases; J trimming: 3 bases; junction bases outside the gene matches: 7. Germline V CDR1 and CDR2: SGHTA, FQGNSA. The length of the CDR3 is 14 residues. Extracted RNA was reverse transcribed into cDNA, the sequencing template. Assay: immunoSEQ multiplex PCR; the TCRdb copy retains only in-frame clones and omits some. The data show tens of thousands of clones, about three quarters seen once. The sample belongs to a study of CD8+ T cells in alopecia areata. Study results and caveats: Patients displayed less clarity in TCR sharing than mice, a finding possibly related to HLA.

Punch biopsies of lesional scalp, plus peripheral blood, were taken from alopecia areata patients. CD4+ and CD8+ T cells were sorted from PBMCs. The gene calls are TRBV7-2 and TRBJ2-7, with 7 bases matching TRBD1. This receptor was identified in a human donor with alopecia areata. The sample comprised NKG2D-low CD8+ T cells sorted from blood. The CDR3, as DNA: TGTGCCAGCAGCCCGTCGACAGGGTACTACGAGCAGTACTTC. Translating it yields CASSPSTGYYEQYF.